A single sample gave rise to the 5 T cell receptor beta chains below, sequenced in a study of T cells in Graves' hyperthyroidism and ophthalmopathy. TCR beta CDR3 regions were amplified from RNA transcripts. TCR CDR3 regions were first amplified by RT-PCR with HTBI primers. From the multiplex PCR reads, TCRdb called clonotypes with MiXCR, one entry per CDR3 protein. The table has around 600,000 distinct CDR3 sequences, 15% to 19% seen once. Material: blood. The receptors stem from a woman in her 30s with Graves' hyperthyroidism.

This clonotype was detected ten times or more. The chain has TRBV12-3 or TRBV12-4 and TRBJ2-5; 10 bases align to TRBD2. The ends lost 3 bases at V and 3 bases at J; junction bases unmatched: 4. This CDR3 is 15 amino acids long. Here the CDR3 DNA reads TGTGCCAGCAGTTTTCGGACTAGCGGAAAAGAGACCCAGTACTTC. The encoded protein is CASSFRTSGKETQYF.

This clonotype was detected only a few times. The chain is built from TRBV12-3 or TRBV12-4 and TRBJ2-7, with TRBD2 identical over 10 bases. V lost 3 bases and J lost 2; bases outside the gene matches: 10. CDR3 length: 17 amino acids. The CDR3: CASSFRLAGDSPYEQYF. The CDR3 DNA is TGTGCCAGCAGTTTTCGGCTAGCGGGAGATTCCCCCTACGAGCAGTACTTC.

The chain combines TRBV6-1 with TRBJ2-7; D may be TRBD2 (5 bases). This CDR3 spans 15 amino acids. V lost 8 bases and J 0 bases, leaving 17 bases between the germline ends. Germline V lookup: CDR1 MNHNS, CDR2 SASEGT. The CDR3: CASGLFGLRSYEQYF. As DNA, the CDR3 is TGTGCCAGCGGTCTATTCGGACTCCGCTCCTACGAGCAGTACTTC.

The count of this clonotype is one. The chain has TRBV3-1 and TRBJ1-1, with D perhaps matching TRBD1 (5 bases). Germline-derived CDR1 and CDR2 are LGHDT and YNNKEL (reference sequence). V shed 7 bases and J shed 3 bases, with 15 bases lying between them. This CDR3 region has 14 residues. The CDR3 DNA sequence: TGTGCCAGCAACCATGGGGGGATGGACACTGAAGCTTTCTTT. Translating it yields CASNHGGMDTEAFF.

V usage is TRBV20-1 and J usage is TRBJ2-4, with 7 bases lining up with TRBD1. The germline gives CDR1 DFQATT, CDR2 SNEGSKA (reference sequence). CDR3 length: 16 residues. V dropped 1 base and J dropped 0; count of bases not matched to a gene: 6. Written as DNA, the CDR3 is TGCAGTGCTAGAGTTTGGGGACAGATAGCCAAAAACATTCAGTACTTC. Translating gives CSARVWGQIAKNIQYF.